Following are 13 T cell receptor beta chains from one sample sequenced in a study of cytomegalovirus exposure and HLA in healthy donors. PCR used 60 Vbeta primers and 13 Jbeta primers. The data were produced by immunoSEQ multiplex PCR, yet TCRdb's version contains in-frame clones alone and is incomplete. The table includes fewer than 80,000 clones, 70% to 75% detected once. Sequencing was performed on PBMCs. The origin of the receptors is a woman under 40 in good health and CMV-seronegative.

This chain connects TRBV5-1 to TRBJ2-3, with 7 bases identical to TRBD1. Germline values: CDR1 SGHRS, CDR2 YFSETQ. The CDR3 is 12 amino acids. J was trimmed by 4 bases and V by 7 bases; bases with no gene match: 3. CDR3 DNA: TGCGCCAGCTCAACAGGGGCAGATACGCAGTATTTT. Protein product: CASSTGADTQYF.

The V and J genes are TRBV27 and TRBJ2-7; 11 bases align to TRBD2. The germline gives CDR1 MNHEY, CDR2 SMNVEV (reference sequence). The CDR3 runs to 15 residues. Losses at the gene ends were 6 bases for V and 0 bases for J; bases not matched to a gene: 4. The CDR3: CASSIAGGSSYEQYF. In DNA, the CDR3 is TGTGCCAGCAGCATAGCGGGAGGGAGCTCCTACGAGCAGTACTTC.

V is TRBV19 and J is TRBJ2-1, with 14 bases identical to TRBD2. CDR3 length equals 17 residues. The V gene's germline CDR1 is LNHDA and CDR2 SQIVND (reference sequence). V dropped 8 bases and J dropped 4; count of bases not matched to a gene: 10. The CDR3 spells CASSPGLAGAGYNEQFF. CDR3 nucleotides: TGTGCCAGTTCGCCGGGACTAGCGGGAGCGGGTTACAATGAGCAGTTCTTC.

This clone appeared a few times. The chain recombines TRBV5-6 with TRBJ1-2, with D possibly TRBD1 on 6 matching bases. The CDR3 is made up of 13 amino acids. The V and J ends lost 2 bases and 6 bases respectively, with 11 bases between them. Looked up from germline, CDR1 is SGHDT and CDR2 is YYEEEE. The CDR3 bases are TGTGCCAGCAGCTTCAGGGGAGGGAATGGCTACACCTTC. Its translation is CASSFRGGNGYTF.

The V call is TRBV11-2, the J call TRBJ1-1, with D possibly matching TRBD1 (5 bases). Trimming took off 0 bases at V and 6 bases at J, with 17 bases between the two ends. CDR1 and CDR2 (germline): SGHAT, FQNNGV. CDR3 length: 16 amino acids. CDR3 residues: CASSLDLGARGAEAFF. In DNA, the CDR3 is TGTGCCAGCAGCTTAGATCTCGGGGCCCGGGGGGCTGAAGCTTTCTTT.

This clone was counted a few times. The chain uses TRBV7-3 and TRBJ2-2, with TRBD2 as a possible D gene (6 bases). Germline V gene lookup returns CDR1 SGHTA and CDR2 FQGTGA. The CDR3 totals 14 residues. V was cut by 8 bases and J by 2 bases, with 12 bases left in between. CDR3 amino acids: CASSYGTNTGELFF. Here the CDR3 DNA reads TGTGCCAGCTCATACGGGACTAACACCGGGGAGCTGTTTTTT.

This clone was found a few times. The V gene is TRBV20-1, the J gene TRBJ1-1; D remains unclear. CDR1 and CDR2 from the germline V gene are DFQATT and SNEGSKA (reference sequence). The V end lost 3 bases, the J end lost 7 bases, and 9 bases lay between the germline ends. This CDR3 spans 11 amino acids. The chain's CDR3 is CSAREQFEAFF. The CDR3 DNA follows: TGCAGTGCTAGGGAACAGTTTGAAGCTTTCTTT.

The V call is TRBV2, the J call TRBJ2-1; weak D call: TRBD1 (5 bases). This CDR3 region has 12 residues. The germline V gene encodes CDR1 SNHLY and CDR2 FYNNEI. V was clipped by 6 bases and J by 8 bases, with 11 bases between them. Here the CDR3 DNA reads TGTGCCAGCAGCGTACAGGTCTATGAGCAGTTCTTC. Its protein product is CASSVQVYEQFF.

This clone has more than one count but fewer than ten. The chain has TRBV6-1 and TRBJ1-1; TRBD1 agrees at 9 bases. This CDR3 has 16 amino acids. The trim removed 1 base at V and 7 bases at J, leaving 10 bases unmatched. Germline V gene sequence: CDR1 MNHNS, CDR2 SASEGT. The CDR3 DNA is TGTGCCAGCAGTGAAGGACAGGGGGTATCAAGGAGTGAAGCTTTCTTT. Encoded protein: CASSEGQGVSRSEAFF.

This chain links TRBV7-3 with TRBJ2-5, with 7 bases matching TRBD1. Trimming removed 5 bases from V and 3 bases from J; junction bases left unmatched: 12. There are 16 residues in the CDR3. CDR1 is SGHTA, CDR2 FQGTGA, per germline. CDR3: CASSLQTGTAKETQYF. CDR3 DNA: TGTGCCAGCAGCCTACAAACCGGGACAGCAAAAGAGACCCAGTACTTC.

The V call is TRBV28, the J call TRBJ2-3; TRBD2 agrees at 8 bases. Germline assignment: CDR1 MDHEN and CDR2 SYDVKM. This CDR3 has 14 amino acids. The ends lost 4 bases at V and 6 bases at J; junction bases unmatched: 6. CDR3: CASSSGTRPDTQYF. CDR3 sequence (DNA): TGTGCCAGCAGTTCTGGGACTAGGCCGGATACGCAGTATTTT.

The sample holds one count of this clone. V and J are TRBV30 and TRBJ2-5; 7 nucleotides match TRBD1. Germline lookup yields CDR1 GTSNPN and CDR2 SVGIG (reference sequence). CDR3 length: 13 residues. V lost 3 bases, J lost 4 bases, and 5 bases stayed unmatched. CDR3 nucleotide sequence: TGTGCCTGGAGAAAAAGGGGGCCAGAGACCCAGTACTTC. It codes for CAWRKRGPETQYF. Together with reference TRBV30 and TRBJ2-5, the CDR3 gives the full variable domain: SQTIHQWPATLVQPVGSPLSLECTVEGTSNPNLYWYRQAAGRGLQLLFYSVGIGQISSEVPQNLSASRPQDRQFILSSKKLLLSDSGFYLCAWRKRGPETQYFGPGTRLLVL.

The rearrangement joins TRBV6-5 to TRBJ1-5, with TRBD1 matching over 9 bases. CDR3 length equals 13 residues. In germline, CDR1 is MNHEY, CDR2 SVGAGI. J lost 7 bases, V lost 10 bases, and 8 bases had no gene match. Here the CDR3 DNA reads TGTGCCACCGAGGGACAGGGTTACCAGCCCCAGCATTTT. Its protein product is CATEGQGYQPQHF.